The next 29 T cell receptor beta chains were all read from a single sample in a study of T-cell reconstitution after alpha-beta-depleted transplantation in children. Preparation of the TCRbeta library used unique molecular identifiers. Each CDR3 protein gets one entry after TCRdb re-called the PCR reads with MiXCR. The data hold approximately 1,000,000 distinct CDR3 sequences, with less than 30% observed a single time. The sequencing here drew on PBMCs, mostly from graft donor cells, taken 360 days after TCRalphabeta/CD19-depleted stem cell transplant. The source is a boy under two years old who had a stem cell transplant for SCID, so the T cells may come from the graft donor.

This clonotype was counted a few times. This chain joins TRBV7-2 and TRBJ2-5; D is undetermined. This CDR3 contains 15 residues. CDR1 and CDR2 from the germline V gene are SGHTA and FQGNSA. With 2 bases removed from V and 1 base from J, the gap between germline ends came to 11 bases. CDR3 in DNA: TGTGCCAGCAGCTTAACCGAAGCGCCCCAAGAGACCCAGTACTTC. Encoded protein: CASSLTEAPQETQYF. Combining the CDR3 with reference TRBV7-2 and TRBJ2-5 gives the whole variable domain GAGVSQSPSNKVTEKGKDVELRCDPISGHTALYWYRQSLGQGLEFLIYFQGNSAPDKSGLPSDRFSAERTGGSVSTLTIQRTQQEDSAVYLCASSLTEAPQETQYFGPGTRLLVL.

This chain connects TRBV7-3 to TRBJ2-5, with D perhaps matching TRBD1 (5 bases). Trimming pared 5 bases from V and 5 bases from J, leaving 12 bases between. This CDR3 is 13 amino acids long. Germline values: CDR1 SGHTA, CDR2 FQGTGA. As DNA, the CDR3 is TGTGCCAGCAGCGGTGGGGCTGGGGAGACCCAGTACTTC. Its translation: CASSGGAGETQYF.

There are a few counts of this clonotype. This chain connects TRBV5-1 to TRBJ2-1, with 11 bases identical to TRBD2. After removal of 4 bases from V and 9 bases from J, the junction contained 9 bases not matched to a gene. Germline V gene data show CDR1 as SGHRS and CDR2 as YFSETQ. The CDR3 loop spans 15 amino acids. CDR3 nucleotide sequence: TGCGCCAGCAGCCCGACTAGCGGGGTTGAGGGTGAGCAGTTCTTC. It is translated as CASSPTSGVEGEQFF. The full variable domain, rest sourced from reference TRBV5-1 and TRBJ2-1, is KAGVTQTPRYLIKTRGQQVTLSCSPISGHRSVSWYQQTPGQGLQFLFEYFSETQRNKGNFPGRFSGRQFSNSRSEMNVSTLELGDSALYLCASSPTSGVEGEQFFGPGTRLTVL.

The chain is built from TRBV5-1 and TRBJ1-5; weak D call: TRBD1 (5 bases). The CDR3 extends over 15 amino acids. Trimming removed 4 bases at V and 3 bases at J, with 14 bases between. Per germline, CDR1 SGHRS and CDR2 YFSETQ. CDR3 DNA sequence: TGCGCCAGCAGCCCGAGGGCAGGGCCCAATCAGCCCCAGCATTTT. This gives the protein CASSPRAGPNQPQHF.

This clonotype appeared a few times. The genes are TRBV7-8 and TRBJ2-1, with D perhaps matching TRBD1 (6 bases). CDR1 and CDR2 (germline): SGHVS, FQNEAQ. CDR3 length: 12 residues. V lost 9 bases and J lost 9, with 15 bases in between. CDR3 protein: CASLQTGTEQFF. Written as DNA, the CDR3 is TGTGCCAGTCTTCAAACAGGGACTGAGCAGTTCTTC.

This clonotype was counted a few times. The chain combines TRBV7-2 with TRBJ2-4; D is ambiguous. CDR3 size: 13 residues. The germline CDR1 and CDR2 sequences are SGHTA and FQGNSA. The germline V and J ends were trimmed by 0 bases and 6 bases, with 6 bases remaining between them. As DNA, the CDR3 is TGTGCCAGCAGCTTAGCGGAGAGAAACATTCAGTACTTC. It is translated as CASSLAERNIQYF.

The chain joins TRBV12-3 or TRBV12-4 to TRBJ2-7; TRBD1 aligns across 10 bases. This CDR3 has 15 amino acids. Trimming took 8 bases from V and 2 from J; bases not matched to a gene: 9. The CDR3 here is CASPSPGTGAYEQYF. CDR3 sequence (DNA): TGTGCCAGCCCCTCCCCCGGGACAGGGGCCTACGAGCAGTACTTC.

CDR3 nucleotides: TGTGCCAGCAGCCACAGGGCGGGGTATAATGGCTACACCTTC. Amino acids: CASSHRAGYNGYTF. This chain connects TRBV5-8 to TRBJ1-2, with a tentative D call TRBD1 (6 bases). The CDR3 is 14 residues long. V was clipped by 4 bases and J by 6 bases, with 16 bases between them. CDR1 SGHTS and CDR2 YDEGEE come from the germline V gene.

The chain carries TRBV29-1 and TRBJ1-1; weak D call: TRBD1 (5 bases). With 4 bases removed from V and 4 bases from J, the gap between germline ends came to 13 bases. Germline V gives CDR1 SQVTM, CDR2 ANQGSEA. This CDR3 has 13 residues. CDR3 protein: CSVVGVTSTEAFF. The CDR3 DNA follows: TGCAGCGTTGTAGGGGTGACGAGCACTGAAGCTTTCTTT. Full variable domain (rest looked up from reference TRBV29-1 and TRBJ1-1): SAVISQKPSRDICQRGTSLTIQCQVDSQVTMMFWYRQQPGQSLTLIATANQGSEATYESGFVIDKFPISRPNLTFSTLTVSNMSPEDSSIYLCSVVGVTSTEAFFGQGTRLTVV.

The genes are TRBV5-1 and TRBJ2-1, with 7 bases aligning to TRBD1. V was pared by 2 bases and J by 0 bases, with 5 bases of the junction left unmatched. CDR3 length equals 16 residues. Per germline, CDR1 SGHRS and CDR2 YFSETQ. In nucleotides, the CDR3 is TGCGCCAGCAGCTTCACAGGGGATAGCTCCTACAATGAGCAGTTCTTC. This codes for CASSFTGDSSYNEQFF.

This clonotype was recorded a few times. This chain joins TRBV20-1 and TRBJ1-4; D not resolved. Germline lookup yields CDR1 DFQATT and CDR2 SNEGSKA (reference sequence). This CDR3 comprises 15 residues. The V end was cut by 3 bases, the J end by 0 bases, with 11 bases between. CDR3 sequence (DNA): TGCAGTGCTAGCCGGGAGGGTGCAACTAATGAAAAACTGTTTTTT. It translates to CSASREGATNEKLFF.

CDR3 residues: CATSRDSPGLAGELFF. The CDR3 bases are TGTGCCACCAGCAGAGATTCCCCAGGGCTGGCCGGGGAGCTGTTTTTT. V is TRBV15 and J is TRBJ2-2; D might be TRBD1 (5 bases). The ends were cut back, 0 bases at V and 6 bases at J, with 14 bases in the middle. Germline V lookup: CDR1 LNHNV, CDR2 YYDKDF (reference sequence). The CDR3 has 16 amino acids.

This clonotype was observed a handful of times. The chain couples TRBV7-8 to TRBJ2-7, with 9 bases that match TRBD1. J gave up 3 bases and V 9 bases, and 12 bases lay outside the gene matches. CDR1 and CDR2 (germline): SGHVS, FQNEAQ. This CDR3 region has 15 residues. The CDR3 loop reads CASSIGTGNYYEQYF. In DNA, the CDR3 is TGTGCCAGTTCAATTGGGACAGGGAATTACTACGAGCAGTACTTC.

This clonotype was counted ten times or more. J is TRBJ1-5 and V is TRBV12-3 or TRBV12-4; unclear D gene. The CDR3 loop spans 12 amino acids. V lost 4 bases, J lost 2 bases, and 3 bases lay in between. The DNA for the CDR3 is TGTGCCAGCAGTTCAGGCAATCAGCCCCAGCATTTT. Protein: CASSSGNQPQHF.

The genes are TRBV6-5 and TRBJ2-7, with D uncertain. V shed 5 bases and J shed 7 bases, with 12 bases lying between them. The germline V gene encodes CDR1 MNHEY and CDR2 SVGAGI. The CDR3 consists of 12 residues. The DNA for the CDR3 is TGTGCCAGCAGTGTGGGCCTGGGGGAGCAGTACTTC. Translating it yields CASSVGLGEQYF.

This clonotype was seen just once. V usage is TRBV11-1 and J usage is TRBJ2-7; no reliable D call. The CDR3 consists of 12 residues. Trimming took 5 bases from V and 7 from J, leaving 12 bases between them. In germline, CDR1 is SGHAT, CDR2 FQDESV (reference sequence). The CDR3: CASSQALMEQYF. The CDR3 DNA sequence: TGTGCCAGCAGCCAGGCTCTGATGGAGCAGTACTTC.

This sequence joins TRBV19 and TRBJ1-5; a weak D match, TRBD1 (6 bases). The V gene lost 5 bases and the J gene lost 3 bases, with 17 bases spanning the gap. This CDR3 comprises 16 residues. Germline V gene lookup returns CDR1 LNHDA and CDR2 SQIVND (reference sequence). The CDR3 DNA sequence: TGTGCCAGTAGTGTCTCAACGGGACACTACAATCAGCCCCAGCATTTT. This translates into CASSVSTGHYNQPQHF.

V usage is TRBV2 and J usage is TRBJ2-3; 7 nucleotides match TRBD1. The V and J ends lost 5 bases and 3 bases, in that order; junction bases with no gene match: 5. This CDR3 has 14 residues. Germline assignment: CDR1 SNHLY and CDR2 FYNNEI. For the CDR3, the DNA is TGTGCCAGCAGTTACAAACAGGGGACAGATACGCAGTATTTT. Translating gives CASSYKQGTDTQYF. The entire variable domain, with the rest obtained from reference TRBV2 and TRBJ2-3, is as follows: EPEVTQTPSHQVTQMGQEVILRCVPISNHLYFYWYRQILGQKVEFLVSFYNNEISEKSEIFDDQFSVERPDGSNFTLKIRSTKLEDSAMYFCASSYKQGTDTQYFGPGTRLTVL.

V gene TRBV28 combines with J gene TRBJ1-2, with D maybe TRBD1 (5 bases). This CDR3 has 13 residues. Trimming pared 5 bases from V and 4 bases from J, leaving 11 bases between. Germline V lookup: CDR1 MDHEN, CDR2 SYDVKM. DNA of the CDR3: TGTGCCAGCAGTCAAGCCGGGGCCTATGGCTACACCTTC. It codes for CASSQAGAYGYTF.

In this sample, this clonotype turned up a few times. The rearrangement joins TRBV6-1 to TRBJ1-6, with 8 bases that match TRBD1. V lost 4 bases and J lost 9; bases outside the gene matches: 8. This CDR3 has 15 residues. Germline CDR1 is MNHNS and CDR2 is SASEGT. CDR3 sequence: CASSGISGTGSPLHF. CDR3 in DNA: TGTGCCAGCAGTGGGATCTCCGGGACAGGTTCACCCCTCCACTTT.

The chain recombines TRBV4-2 with TRBJ2-1; TRBD2 agrees at 9 bases. Trimming removed 4 bases from V and 5 bases from J; junction bases left unmatched: 9. There are 16 residues in the CDR3. Germline V gene sequence: CDR1 LGHNA, CDR2 YNFKEQ. CDR3: CASSRRLADENNEQFF. The CDR3 DNA reads as TGTGCCAGCAGCCGCAGACTAGCGGACGAAAACAATGAGCAGTTCTTC.

Only a few counts were recorded for this clonotype. The V gene is TRBV4-2, the J gene TRBJ2-5; 7 nucleotides agree with TRBD2. This CDR3 is 15 amino acids long. Trimming at V came to 1 base and at J to 1 base, leaving 3 bases not matched to a gene. Germline V CDR1 and CDR2: LGHNA, YNFKEQ. Written as DNA, the CDR3 is TGTGCCAGCAGCCAAGTTCAGCGGGGCCAAGAGACCCAGTACTTC. Translation: CASSQVQRGQETQYF.

This clonotype was picked up a small number of times. The chain couples TRBV7-8 to TRBJ1-5; possibly TRBD1 for D (6 bases). V shed 6 bases and J shed 3 bases, with 15 bases lying between them. The germline gives CDR1 SGHVS, CDR2 FQNEAQ. The CDR3 totals 15 residues. The chain's CDR3 is CASRQTGGTNQPQHF. The CDR3, as DNA: TGTGCCAGCAGACAGACAGGCGGAACCAATCAGCCCCAGCATTTT.

The table lists this clonotype with a count of one. V gene TRBV5-5 combines with J gene TRBJ2-2, with TRBD1 matching over 8 bases. Germline V gives CDR1 SGHKS, CDR2 YYEKEE (reference sequence). The V gene end was trimmed by 2 bases and the J gene end by 6 bases; junction bases not matched to a gene: 6. The CDR3 runs to 15 residues. In DNA, the CDR3 is TGTGCCAGCAGCTTCCGGACAGGGAGTGCCGGGGAGCTGTTTTTT. Its protein product is CASSFRTGSAGELFF.

The chain combines TRBV7-9 with TRBJ2-1; D is perhaps TRBD1 (6 bases). CDR1 and CDR2 (germline): SEHNR, FQNEAQ (reference sequence). The CDR3 totals 15 residues. Deletions cut 3 bases from V and 5 bases from J, with 14 bases between. DNA of the CDR3: TGTGCCAGCAGCTTCAGGGGAATACAACACAATGAGCAGTTCTTC. It encodes CASSFRGIQHNEQFF.

V gene TRBV2 combines with J gene TRBJ1-2; D remains ambiguous. Germline lookup yields CDR1 SNHLY and CDR2 FYNNEI. V lost 3 bases and J lost 2, with 7 bases in between. The CDR3 length is 13 residues. CDR3 amino acids: CASSDSANYGYTF. In DNA form, the CDR3 reads TGTGCCAGCAGTGACTCAGCCAACTATGGCTACACCTTC.

A few counts support this clonotype. V usage is TRBV5-5 and J usage is TRBJ2-5, with D possibly being TRBD1 or TRBD2 (6 bases each). V was trimmed by 0 bases and J by 5 bases, leaving 20 bases between them. Germline V CDR1 and CDR2: SGHKS, YYEKEE (reference sequence). The CDR3 runs to 17 residues. CDR3 region: CASSLDIPGAVMETQYF. The CDR3 DNA reads as TGTGCCAGCAGCTTGGATATCCCGGGGGCGGTCATGGAGACCCAGTACTTC. The full variable domain, its missing parts supplied by reference TRBV5-5 and TRBJ2-5, is DAGVTQSPTHLIKTRGQQVTLRCSPISGHKSVSWYQQVLGQGPQFIFQYYEKEERGRGNFPDRFSARQFPNYSSELNVNALLLGDSALYLCASSLDIPGAVMETQYFGPGTRLLVL.

The count of this clonotype is one. The gene calls are TRBV6-5 and TRBJ2-3, with no clear D. The ends were cut back, 0 bases at V and 0 bases at J, with 7 bases in the middle. The germline gives CDR1 MNHEY, CDR2 SVGAGI. The CDR3 contains 15 residues. The CDR3 DNA is TGTGCCAGCAGTTACTCTTTCGGAAGCACAGATACGCAGTATTTT. It encodes CASSYSFGSTDTQYF.

The rearrangement links TRBV20-1 to TRBJ1-4; 8 positions agree with TRBD1. CDR3 size: 14 residues. The germline V gene has CDR1 DFQATT and CDR2 SNEGSKA (reference sequence). Trimming removed 3 bases from V and 4 bases from J; junction bases left unmatched: 4. The CDR3 loop is CSASSGQVNEKLFF. In DNA, the CDR3 is TGCAGTGCTAGTTCGGGACAGGTTAATGAAAAACTGTTTTTT.